This T cell receptor beta chain was recovered during a study of CXCR3-negative and CXCR3-positive naive CD8 T cells. 5' RACE that incorporated UMI labels was used to prepare the TRB cDNA libraries. TCRdb reprocessed the 5' RACE reads and reports one entry per CDR3 protein, with no DNA. The sample data list tens of thousands of distinct CDR3 sequences. There are 13 residues in the CDR3. Germline V CDR1 and CDR2: MNHEY, SVGAGI. Sequencing was performed on naive CXCR3- CD8+ T cells from blood. Subset meaning: CD45RO-CCR7+CD27+CD95- naive CD8+ T cells lacking CXCR3 (TNR3-). This TCR was recovered from a human donor in good health. Some clones in this sample may be carry-over from other donors' samples. The rearrangement links TRBV6-5 to TRBJ2-2. The CDR3 loop reads CASRGSNTGELFF.